This TCR beta chain derives from a study of resident and recirculating memory T cells in vitiligo. Background on the study: Shave-biopsy epidermis from lesional and nonlesional skin was sequenced alongside PBMCs.

Study-level results: No unique dominant TCR clone was found in vitiligo lesions. TCR sequences were not conserved across biopsy sites or patients.

As for this clone: Its antigen is currently unknown. The same CDR3 can be traced to other DNA sequences in this sample.

V shed 2 bases and J shed 1 base, with 2 bases lying between them. Germline CDR1 reads MDHEN; CDR2 reads SYDVKM. The CDR3 totals 12 residues. The method was immunoSEQ multiplex PCR; TCRdb's version includes in-frame clones alone and lacks a portion of them. The sample holds tens of thousands of clones, about 89% seen once. The origin of this receptor is a male donor with vitiligo. The sequenced sample was blood. The rearrangement uses TRBV28 and TRBJ1-1, with D unclear. The CDR3, as DNA: TGTGCCAGCAGTTTACAGAACACTGAAGCTTTCTTT. Translation: CASSLQNTEAFF.